This T cell receptor (beta chain) emerged from a study of PD-1 blockade in classical Hodgkin lymphoma. For the study at large: Each patient was given nivolumab 3 mg/kg through a vein every 2 weeks. Regarding the study as a whole: Significant TCR diversity gains by C4D1 occurred in CD4+ but not CD8+ cells. Baseline TCR diversity was reportedly lower in newly diagnosed patients than in healthy donors. It was reported as lower still in relapsed/refractory patients. Although disease activity or prior therapy may be involved, causes of the repertoire differences remain undefined.

Trimming cost V 10 bases and J 6 bases, with 12 bases left between them. The length of the CDR3 is 11 residues. Germline V CDR1 and CDR2: SNHLY, FYNNEI. To note about this clone: Its antigen is as yet unknown.

Time point in this sample: cycle 4 day 1 (C4D1), after about 6 weeks of nivolumab. Every patient had relapsed following autologous stem cell transplantation, and cohorts differed in brentuximab vedotin exposure. Thawed PBMCs were the source of CD4+ T cells, purified by magnetic negative selection. Generated by immunoSEQ multiplex PCR, the TCRdb table keeps only in-frame clones and is missing some. The profile covers tens of thousands of clones, with approximately 90% appearing a single time and 0.3% taken by the ten largest. The clonotype was recovered from a human donor with classical Hodgkin lymphoma. The rearrangement uses TRBV2 and TRBJ1-1, with D unclear. The source material was CD4+ T cells from blood, sampled before the fourth cycle of nivolumab. The CDR3 here is CAIQVLAEAFF. In nucleotides, the CDR3 is TGTGCCATCCAGGTCTTGGCTGAAGCTTTCTTT.